The 32 T cell receptor beta chains presented below share a single source sample, sequenced in a study of T cells in Graves' hyperthyroidism and ophthalmopathy (dated by TCRdb to about 2019). Library prep was done by multiplex PCR. The data were produced on an Illumina HiSeq 2000. Amplification of TCR beta CDR3 regions was carried out from RNA transcripts. The TCR CDR3 was subjected to a first round of RT-PCR using the HTBI primer set and the Qiagen OneStep RT-PCR kit. TCRdb reran the public reads through fastp at Q25 and MiXCR, keeping productive beta chains. CDR3 protein duplicates are merged, each entry listing the most common genes and DNA. The sample table contains about 160,000 distinct CDR3 sequences; only one count was recorded for just under 9.5% of them. The ten most abundant clones make up approximately 24% of the sample. The specimen was blood. Every receptor here comes from a woman between 18 and 29 years old with Graves' hyperthyroidism that later progressed to Graves' ophthalmopathy.

This clonotype has just one count. The chain couples TRBV28 to TRBJ2-7; D may correspond to TRBD1 or TRBD2 (5 bases each). CDR1 and CDR2 (germline): MDHEN, SYDVKM. V was pared by 5 bases and J by 4 bases, with 15 bases between. The CDR3 contains 14 residues. CDR3 sequence reads: CASSTPGTAYEQYF. The DNA for the CDR3 is TGTGCCAGCAGTACCCCTGGGACGGCTTACGAGCAGTACTTC. Supplemented by reference TRBV28 and TRBJ2-7, the full variable domain reads DVKVTQSSRYLVKRTGEKVFLECVQDMDHENMFWYRQDPGLGLRLIYFSYDVKMKEKGDIPEGYSVSREKKERFSLILESASTNQTSMYLCASSTPGTAYEQYFGPGTRLTVT.

The gene calls are TRBV5-1 and TRBJ2-1; D remains ambiguous. Germline-derived CDR1 and CDR2 are SGHRS and YFSETQ. The CDR3 is made up of 16 amino acids. V was pared by 4 bases and J by 6 bases, with 20 bases between. CDR3 residues: CASSANGQAARNEQFF. The CDR3 DNA sequence: TGCGCCAGCAGCGCCAATGGCCAAGCTGCGCGCAATGAGCAGTTCTTC.

This clonotype has ten or more counts. The chain couples TRBV6-2 or TRBV6-3 to TRBJ1-6; D unclear. Germline CDR1 MNHEY, CDR2 SVGEGT. V dropped 4 bases and J dropped 8 bases, with 12 bases sitting between them. The CDR3 extends over 14 amino acids. The CDR3 nucleotides are TGTGCCAGCAGTTTGAGGCAGAGAGATTCACCCCTCCACTTT. Its protein product is CASSLRQRDSPLHF.

In regard to this clonotype: One base away lies a much larger clone, so this may be a sequencing read error. This chain connects TRBV11-3 to TRBJ2-2, with D maybe TRBD1 (5 bases). The CDR3 has 16 residues. From germline, CDR1 is SGHNT and CDR2 YENEEA. The CDR3 bases are TGTGCCAGCCGCTTCCTCCCCCCCAGGGAAGGCGGGGAGCTGTTTTTT. Protein sequence: CASRFLPPREGGELFF.

This clonotype was seen a few times. The V gene is TRBV5-4, the J gene TRBJ1-6; 10 bases match TRBD1. The V segment lost 3 bases and the J segment 12 bases; nucleotides outside the gene matches: 6. The CDR3 contains 14 residues. Germline V gene data show CDR1 as SGHNT and CDR2 as YYREEE (reference sequence). CDR3 loop: CASSSPGTGEPLHF. Written as DNA, the CDR3 is TGTGCCAGCAGCTCCCCCGGGACAGGGGAACCCCTCCACTTT.

This clonotype was seen at least ten times. This chain links TRBV5-1 with TRBJ1-5; D is possibly TRBD1 (5 bases). This CDR3 is 15 amino acids long. Looked up from germline, CDR1 is SGHRS and CDR2 is YFSETQ. Trimming took 0 bases from V and 4 from J, leaving 11 bases between them. As DNA, the CDR3 is TGCGCCAGCAGCTTGGAACCAGGGATGAATCAGCCCCAGCATTTT. It encodes CASSLEPGMNQPQHF.

This clonotype has a handful of counts. The rearrangement joins TRBV19 to TRBJ1-3, with D possibly matching TRBD1 (5 bases). The CDR3 totals 16 residues. Trimming stripped 3 bases from V and 2 bases from J, with 14 bases between. Germline CDR1 and CDR2: LNHDA and SQIVND (reference sequence). CDR3 nucleotide sequence: TGTGCCAGTAGTATCCTGAGGGGAGTAACTGGAAACACCATATATTTT. This sequence encodes CASSILRGVTGNTIYF.

This clonotype was found many times. The V call is TRBV12-3 or TRBV12-4, the J call TRBJ2-2; 7 nucleotides match TRBD2. The CDR3 loop spans 13 amino acids. Trimming at V came to 6 bases and at J to 6 bases, leaving 4 bases not matched to a gene. The CDR3 DNA reads TGTGCCAGCAGCCTAACTAGCGCCGGGGAGCTGTTTTTT. Translating gives CASSLTSAGELFF.

The sample holds a few counts of this clonotype. The DNA of the CDR3 is TGCAGTGCACGGAAACCAGTTTCTGCGGAGACCCAGTACTTC. Translation gives CSARKPVSAETQYF. The chain uses TRBV20-1 and TRBJ2-5; no firm D call. With 6 bases removed from V and 5 bases from J, the gap between germline ends came to 19 bases. Germline CDR1 and CDR2: DFQATT and SNEGSKA (reference sequence). This CDR3 is built from 14 residues.

This clonotype showed up many times. The chain combines TRBV18 with TRBJ1-2, with D possibly TRBD1 on 5 matching bases. The CDR3 consists of 17 residues. V dropped 3 bases and J dropped 0 bases, with 17 bases sitting between them. Germline V gives CDR1 KGHSH, CDR2 LQKENI. As DNA, the CDR3 is TGTGCCAGCTCACCCGCCCCGGAAACAGGACCTAACTATGGCTACACCTTC. Translation: CASSPAPETGPNYGYTF.

This clonotype showed up just a few times. The chain links TRBV5-8 to TRBJ2-7; D tentatively reads TRBD1 or TRBD2 (5 bases each). Germline values: CDR1 SGHTS, CDR2 YDEGEE. Trimming stripped 1 base from V and 3 bases from J, with 14 bases between. The CDR3 has 15 residues. CDR3 bases: TGTGCCAGCAGCTTGATGGGGGTGGGGGTCTACGAGCAGTACTTC. Its protein is CASSLMGVGVYEQYF.

This clonotype was observed at least ten times. J is TRBJ2-1 and V is TRBV19; TRBD1 is a possible D gene (6 bases). The CDR3 runs 16 residues. Germline-derived CDR1 and CDR2 are LNHDA and SQIVND (reference sequence). With 5 bases removed from V and 0 bases from J, the gap between germline ends came to 14 bases. This chain's CDR3 is CASSLRTGSSYNEQFF. The CDR3 region has the DNA TGTGCCAGTAGTCTTCGAACAGGGAGCTCCTACAATGAGCAGTTCTTC.

In this sample, this clonotype turned up many times. J is TRBJ2-6 and V is TRBV24-1; 10 bases map to TRBD1. The V and J ends lost 3 bases and 2 bases, in that order; junction bases with no gene match: 6. From germline, CDR1 is KGHDR and CDR2 SFDVKD. This CDR3 spans 18 amino acids. DNA for the CDR3: TGTGCCACCAGTGATAACCGGGACAGGGGTGCTGGGGCCAACGTCCTGACTTTC. Its protein is CATSDNRDRGAGANVLTF.

This clonotype was seen a handful of times. A much larger clone differs by one base, so this may be a read error. The chain carries TRBV28 and TRBJ1-2, with 7 bases aligning to TRBD1. The CDR3 is 16 residues long. Germline V gives CDR1 MDHEN, CDR2 SYDVKM. The V gene end was trimmed by 6 bases and the J gene end by 1 base; junction bases not matched to a gene: 11. The CDR3 loop reads CASSDTGQGVNYGYTF. CDR3 DNA sequence: TGTGCCAGCAGCGACACGGGCCAGGGGGTTAACTATGGCTACACCTTC.

This clonotype has ten or more counts. The chain uses TRBV7-2 and TRBJ1-6; D unclear. The V end lost 2 bases, the J end lost 7 bases, and 15 bases lay between the germline ends. This CDR3 comprises 16 residues. CDR1 is SGHTA, CDR2 FQGNSA, per germline. The CDR3 DNA is TGTGCCAGCAGCTTAATCGGTTGGGGTCGAAATTCACCCCTCCACTTT. Residues: CASSLIGWGRNSPLHF.

The table lists this clonotype with many counts. The J gene is TRBJ2-7, the V gene TRBV6-1, with 8 bases fitting TRBD1. Germline CDR1 reads MNHNS; CDR2 reads SASEGT. The CDR3 consists of 14 residues. V lost 7 bases and J lost 4; bases outside the gene matches: 9. This CDR3 reads CASTAGQGLYEQYF. The CDR3 DNA sequence: TGTGCCAGCACCGCCGGACAGGGACTTTACGAGCAGTACTTC.

The sample holds many counts of this clonotype. The genes are TRBV9 and TRBJ2-2, with 9 bases lining up with TRBD1. Germline CDR1 is SGDLS and CDR2 is YYNGEE. This CDR3 spans 15 amino acids. Unmatched junction bases numbered 4, after V lost 3 bases and J lost 4 bases. The CDR3 bases are TGTGCCAGCAGCGAGACAGGGGGATTCACCGGGGAGCTGTTTTTT. This codes for CASSETGGFTGELFF.

Ten or more counts support this clonotype. The chain carries TRBV6-5 and TRBJ2-5; D unresolved. CDR3 length equals 14 residues. Looked up from germline, CDR1 is MNHEY and CDR2 is SVGAGI. Deletions cut 0 bases from V and 2 bases from J, with 7 bases between. CDR3 amino acids: CASSYSWGQETQYF. In DNA, the CDR3 is TGTGCCAGCAGTTACTCATGGGGTCAAGAGACCCAGTACTTC.

This clonotype was detected many times. The chain joins TRBV28 to TRBJ1-2; D is perhaps TRBD1 (5 bases). Per the germline V gene, CDR1 is MDHEN and CDR2 is SYDVKM. The ends were cut back, 1 base at V and 4 bases at J, with 13 bases in the middle. This CDR3 has 15 amino acids. CDR3 nucleotide sequence: TGTGCCAGCAGTTTATTTTTCGGGGGGATCTATGGCTACACCTTC. Translation gives CASSLFFGGIYGYTF.

This clonotype was found many times. The chain carries TRBV7-9 and TRBJ1-6, with D maybe TRBD1 (5 bases). Germline CDR1 SEHNR, CDR2 FQNEAQ (reference sequence). Trimming took 8 bases from V and 0 from J, leaving 20 bases between them. The CDR3 is made up of 18 amino acids. The CDR3 DNA reads TGTGCCAGCGACGAGGGGAGCGTTAGCAACTCCTATAATTCACCCCTCCACTTT. The encoded protein is CASDEGSVSNSYNSPLHF. Looking up the rest from reference TRBV7-9 and TRBJ1-6 gives the full variable domain: DTGVSQNPRHKITKRGQNVTFRCDPISEHNRLYWYRQTLGQGPEFLTYFQNEAQLEKSRLLSDRFSAERPKGSFSTLEIQRTEQGDSAMYLCASDEGSVSNSYNSPLHFGNGTRLTVT.

This clonotype was detected many times. The J gene is TRBJ2-5, the V gene TRBV7-2; unclear D gene. Trimming pared 1 base from V and 3 bases from J, leaving 9 bases between. This CDR3 spans 14 amino acids. Germline V gene lookup returns CDR1 SGHTA and CDR2 FQGNSA. The CDR3: CASSLGDRKETQYF. Written as DNA, the CDR3 is TGTGCCAGCAGCTTAGGAGACCGAAAAGAGACCCAGTACTTC.

This clonotype appeared many times. The V and J genes are TRBV12-3 or TRBV12-4 and TRBJ1-5; D remains ambiguous. The CDR3 runs to 14 residues. V was clipped by 5 bases and J by 4 bases, with 12 bases between them. CDR3 coding DNA: TGTGCCAGCAGTAACGGGAAAACTAATCAGCCCCAGCATTTT. Translating it yields CASSNGKTNQPQHF.

This clonotype was observed many times. The chain uses TRBV7-8 and TRBJ1-2, with D possibly being TRBD1 (5 bases). The CDR3 runs 15 residues. V dropped 0 bases and J dropped 5 bases, with 13 bases sitting between them. Germline CDR1 SGHVS, CDR2 FQNEAQ. The CDR3, as DNA: TGTGCCAGCAGCTTAGCAGGGACCAAAATTTATGGCTACACCTTC. Encoded protein: CASSLAGTKIYGYTF.

The chain carries TRBV29-1 and TRBJ1-2; D might be TRBD1 (6 bases). The CDR3 has 14 amino acids. V gave up 2 bases and J gave up 2 bases, with 12 bases separating them. Germline CDR1 and CDR2: SQVTM and ANQGSEA. As DNA, the CDR3 is TGCAGCGTTGAAAGGGGGACAAAAAACTATGGCTACACCTTC. Its translation is CSVERGTKNYGYTF. The variable domain in full, with the rest retrieved from reference TRBV29-1 and TRBJ1-2, is SAVISQKPSRDICQRGTSLTIQCQVDSQVTMMFWYRQQPGQSLTLIATANQGSEATYESGFVIDKFPISRPNLTFSTLTVSNMSPEDSSIYLCSVERGTKNYGYTFGSGTRLTVV.

This clonotype was detected many times. The chain couples TRBV3-1 to TRBJ2-7; D gene unclear. Trimming took off 0 bases at V and 4 bases at J, with 10 bases between the two ends. Germline assignment: CDR1 LGHDT and CDR2 YNNKEL (reference sequence). CDR3 length equals 14 residues. CDR3 nucleotide sequence: TGTGCCAGCAGCCAAGAGGGCTTCACTTACGAGCAGTACTTC. This translates into CASSQEGFTYEQYF.

This clonotype appeared many times. CDR3 nucleotides: TGTGCCAGCAGCTGGGGGCTAGGAGAGACCCAGTACTTC. This codes for CASSWGLGETQYF. The V and J genes are TRBV11-2 and TRBJ2-5; perhaps TRBD1 as D (6 bases). This CDR3 has 13 amino acids. CDR1 SGHAT and CDR2 FQNNGV come from the germline V gene. The V gene lost 4 bases and the J gene lost 4 bases, with 10 bases spanning the gap. Supplemented by reference TRBV11-2 and TRBJ2-5, the full variable domain reads EAGVAQSPRYKIIEKRQSVAFWCNPISGHATLYWYQQILGQGPKLLIQFQNNGVVDDSQLPKDRFSAERLKGVDSTLKIQPAKLEDSAVYLCASSWGLGETQYFGPGTRLLVL.

At least ten counts were recorded for this clonotype. The chain carries TRBV7-9 and TRBJ2-4; D is possibly TRBD1 or TRBD2 (6 bases each). There are 15 residues in the CDR3. V dropped 7 bases and J dropped 0 bases, with 13 bases sitting between them. Germline CDR1 reads SEHNR; CDR2 reads FQNEAQ (reference sequence). The CDR3 sequence is CASTPGALAKNIQYF. DNA for the CDR3: TGTGCCAGCACCCCGGGGGCTCTAGCCAAAAACATTCAGTACTTC.

There are many counts of this clonotype. The chain uses TRBV5-1 and TRBJ2-3; a possible D gene is TRBD2 (6 bases). The V end was cut by 7 bases, the J end by 0 bases, with 15 bases between. The CDR3 runs to 15 residues. Germline CDR1 SGHRS, CDR2 YFSETQ. The CDR3 here is CASAEEGFSTDTQYF. CDR3 coding DNA: TGCGCCAGCGCCGAGGAGGGCTTCAGCACAGATACGCAGTATTTT.

This clonotype occurred a few times. The junction departs from germline at one end; a sequencing error may be responsible. The rearrangement uses TRBV7-7 and TRBJ2-3; unclear D gene. The CDR3 contains 15 residues. Germline lookup yields CDR1 SSHAT and CDR2 FNYEAQ (reference sequence). The CDR3 region is CASSLAGRSTDTQYF. The CDR3 region has the DNA TGTGCTAGCAGCTTAGCAGGCAGGAGTACAGATACGCAGTATTTT.

In this sample, this clonotype turned up many times. CDR3 in DNA: TGTGCCAGCTCGATTACCTGGTCCGGGGAGACCCAGTACTTC. Protein: CASSITWSGETQYF. The gene calls are TRBV6-1 and TRBJ2-5; D is unresolved. The V gene lost 8 bases and the J gene lost 5 bases, with 18 bases spanning the gap. Germline CDR1 is MNHNS and CDR2 is SASEGT. The CDR3 loop spans 14 amino acids.

DNA for the CDR3: TGCAGTGCTAGAGTCCGTACGGATGGCTACACCTTC. Protein: CSARVRTDGYTF. The chain is built from TRBV20-1 and TRBJ1-2; D is unclear. Trimming cost V 1 base and J 6 bases, with 9 bases left between them. In germline, CDR1 is DFQATT, CDR2 SNEGSKA (reference sequence). This CDR3 is built from 12 residues.

The chain combines TRBV3-1 with TRBJ2-2; 10 bases are shared with TRBD2. The length of the CDR3 is 15 residues. Germline assignment: CDR1 LGHDT and CDR2 YNNKEL (reference sequence). The junction had 3 bases not matched to a gene; V was cut back by 2 bases and J by 6 bases. The CDR3, as DNA: TGTGCCAGCAGCCAAACGAGCGGGGGGGCCGGGGAGCTGTTTTTT. Translation: CASSQTSGGAGELFF. Using reference TRBV3-1 and TRBJ2-2 for the parts outside the CDR3, the full variable domain is DTAVSQTPKYLVTQMGNDKSIKCEQNLGHDTMYWYKQDSKKFLKIMFSYNNKELIINETVPNRFSPKSPDKAHLNLHINSLELGDSAVYFCASSQTSGGAGELFFGEGSRLTVL.